The 18 T cell receptor beta chains below all came from one sample that was sequenced in a study of cytomegalovirus exposure and HLA in healthy donors. 60 Vbeta and 13 Jbeta primers were used in PCR. Clones were read by immunoSEQ multiplex PCR, and TCRdb kept only the in-frame ones, dropping some. The table includes more than 100,000 clones, nearly 80% detected once. Sequenced sample: PBMCs. The receptors here all came from a woman aged 30 to 39 in good health and CMV-seropositive.

V and J are TRBV4-1 and TRBJ2-3, with unresolved D. Germline CDR1 reads MGHRA; CDR2 reads YSYEKL. The ends were cut back, 0 bases at V and 4 bases at J, with 11 bases in the middle. The CDR3 has 15 amino acids. The CDR3 DNA reads TGCGCCAGCAGCCAAGAGAGTAGCAGCGCAGATACGCAGTATTTT. It codes for CASSQESSSADTQYF.

V and J are TRBV10-3 and TRBJ2-2; 7 bases match TRBD1. The CDR3 covers 16 residues. The germline V gene has CDR1 ENHRY and CDR2 SYGVKD. J gave up 4 bases and V 6 bases, and 11 bases lay outside the gene matches. CDR3 in amino acids: CAISDRESSGTGELFF. CDR3 nucleotides: TGTGCCATCAGCGACAGGGAGTCCTCGGGCACCGGGGAGCTGTTTTTT.

This chain uses TRBV6-5 with TRBJ2-7; 7 nucleotides agree with TRBD1. Germline V gene data show CDR1 as MNHEY and CDR2 as SVGAGI. The trim removed 3 bases at V and 4 bases at J, leaving 6 bases unmatched. The CDR3 contains 14 residues. The CDR3 DNA is TGTGCCAGCAGTTATCTCCAGGGGGAGTACGAGCAGTACTTC. It translates to CASSYLQGEYEQYF.

The V call is TRBV19, the J call TRBJ1-4, with a tentative D call TRBD1 (6 bases). The germline CDR1 and CDR2 sequences are LNHDA and SQIVND (reference sequence). The CDR3 has 14 amino acids. Trimming shortened V by 6 bases and J by 7 bases, and 15 bases separated the two germline ends. This CDR3 is CASSLRGNGEKLFF. Written as DNA, the CDR3 is TGTGCCAGTAGCCTCAGGGGTAACGGTGAAAAACTGTTTTTT.

V is TRBV9 and J is TRBJ1-5, with 7 bases identical to TRBD1. Per the germline V gene, CDR1 is SGDLS and CDR2 is YYNGEE. The CDR3 spans 15 residues. After removal of 0 bases from V and 7 bases from J, the junction contained 7 bases not matched to a gene. As DNA, the CDR3 is TGTGCCAGCAGCGTAGGACAGGGTGATGGACAGCCCCAGCATTTT. It codes for CASSVGQGDGQPQHF.

This chain connects TRBV6-6 to TRBJ1-5, with no clear D. Germline V gene sequence: CDR1 MNHNY, CDR2 SVGAGI (reference sequence). V was clipped by 5 bases and J by 5 bases, with 7 bases between them. The CDR3 loop spans 12 amino acids. CDR3 in DNA: TGTGCCAGCAGTCGGGAGGATCAGCCCCAGCATTTT. It codes for CASSREDQPQHF.

This clone was observed once. The chain couples TRBV28 to TRBJ1-5; possibly TRBD1 for D (6 bases). CDR1 and CDR2 (germline): MDHEN, SYDVKM. Trimming left V 7 bases short and J 1 base short, with 8 bases between. This CDR3 region has 13 residues. CDR3 nucleotides: TGTGCCAGCAACCAGGGGAGCAATCAGCCCCAGCATTTT. Its translation is CASNQGSNQPQHF.

The chain has TRBV30 and TRBJ2-3, with D uncertain. This CDR3 region has 15 residues. Between the trimmed V and J ends, which lost 1 base and 4 bases, there was a span of 15 bases. CDR1 and CDR2 from the germline V gene are GTSNPN and SVGIG (reference sequence). The CDR3 sequence is CAWSGASGRADTQYF. The CDR3 coding sequence is TGTGCCTGGAGTGGGGCGTCCGGTAGAGCAGATACGCAGTATTTT.

The V and J genes are TRBV27 and TRBJ2-4; D unresolved. This CDR3 has 13 amino acids. Germline CDR1 reads MNHEY; CDR2 reads SMNVEV (reference sequence). Trimming stripped 6 bases from V and 9 bases from J, with 15 bases between. The chain's CDR3 is CASSPPRMAIQYF. The CDR3 DNA follows: TGTGCCAGCAGCCCCCCACGTATGGCCATTCAGTACTTC.

The V and J genes are TRBV28 and TRBJ2-5; 7 bases match TRBD1. J gave up 4 bases and V 7 bases, and 6 bases lay outside the gene matches. The CDR3 sequence is 13 residues long. CDR1 MDHEN and CDR2 SYDVKM come from the germline V gene. The CDR3 region has the DNA TGTGCCAGCACCCAGGGGGACCGAGAGACCCAGTACTTC. Its protein is CASTQGDRETQYF.

The chain joins TRBV28 to TRBJ2-1; possible D gene TRBD2, 7 bases. This CDR3 contains 14 residues. V was trimmed by 7 bases and J by 6 bases, leaving 16 bases between them. CDR1 MDHEN and CDR2 SYDVKM come from the germline V gene. The CDR3 coding sequence is TGTGCCAGCATCTGGGGGGGGGCCCCCAATGAGCAGTTCTTC. This codes for CASIWGGAPNEQFF.

The rearrangement uses TRBV18 and TRBJ2-5; possibly TRBD1 for D (5 bases). Germline assignment: CDR1 KGHSH and CDR2 LQKENI. V lost 2 bases, J lost 1 base, and 11 bases lay in between. CDR3 length: 15 amino acids. This chain's CDR3 is CASSPGADRQETQYF. The CDR3 DNA sequence: TGTGCCAGCTCACCAGGGGCAGACCGCCAAGAGACCCAGTACTTC.

The chain uses TRBV2 and TRBJ2-6, with D possibly TRBD1 on 5 matching bases. V was pared by 6 bases and J by 1 base, with 19 bases between. The germline CDR1 and CDR2 sequences are SNHLY and FYNNEI. This CDR3 is built from 18 residues. The CDR3 region is CASRRQFGHGSGANVLTF. The DNA for the CDR3 is TGTGCCAGCAGAAGACAGTTTGGGCATGGATCTGGGGCCAACGTCCTGACTTTC. Full variable domain (rest looked up from reference TRBV2 and TRBJ2-6): EPEVTQTPSHQVTQMGQEVILRCVPISNHLYFYWYRQILGQKVEFLVSFYNNEISEKSEIFDDQFSVERPDGSNFTLKIRSTKLEDSAMYFCASRRQFGHGSGANVLTFGAGSRLTVL.

The genes are TRBV10-3 and TRBJ1-5, with unresolved D. The CDR3 is 14 amino acids. Per the germline V gene, CDR1 is ENHRY and CDR2 is SYGVKD. Trimming took off 4 bases at V and 8 bases at J, with 15 bases between the two ends. The CDR3 sequence is CAISVGEKSEPQHF. In nucleotides, the CDR3 is TGTGCCATCAGTGTCGGAGAGAAATCGGAGCCCCAGCATTTT.

The V call is TRBV4-1, the J call TRBJ2-1; D gene uncertain. The V and J ends lost 7 bases and 2 bases respectively, with 12 bases between them. This CDR3 spans 14 amino acids. Germline CDR1 and CDR2: MGHRA and YSYEKL. The CDR3 loop reads CASTTELPYNEQFF. The CDR3, as DNA: TGCGCCAGCACCACGGAGTTGCCCTACAATGAGCAGTTCTTC.

V is TRBV6-5 and J is TRBJ1-5; 8 positions match TRBD1. Unmatched junction bases numbered 1, after V lost 9 bases and J lost 3 bases. The CDR3 is made up of 12 amino acids. Germline CDR1 is MNHEY and CDR2 is SVGAGI. The CDR3 nucleotides read TGTGCCAGTCAGGGGGCCAATCAGCCCCAGCATTTT. Translated, it gives CASQGANQPQHF.

The V and J genes are TRBV29-1 and TRBJ2-1; D is ambiguous. This CDR3 spans 13 amino acids. Per the germline V gene, CDR1 is SQVTM and CDR2 is ANQGSEA. V was pared by 4 bases and J by 0 bases, with 7 bases between. CDR3 in DNA: TGCAGCGTTGTCCGAGTCTCCTACAATGAGCAGTTCTTC. Its protein product is CSVVRVSYNEQFF.

The rearrangement joins TRBV5-4 to TRBJ1-3; no reliable D call. The ends were cut back, 5 bases at V and 0 bases at J, with 9 bases in the middle. This CDR3 comprises 14 residues. Germline-derived CDR1 and CDR2 are SGHNT and YYREEE (reference sequence). The CDR3 DNA is TGTGCCAGCAGGGGCGGGCCCTCTGGAAACACCATATATTTT. This encodes CASRGGPSGNTIYF.